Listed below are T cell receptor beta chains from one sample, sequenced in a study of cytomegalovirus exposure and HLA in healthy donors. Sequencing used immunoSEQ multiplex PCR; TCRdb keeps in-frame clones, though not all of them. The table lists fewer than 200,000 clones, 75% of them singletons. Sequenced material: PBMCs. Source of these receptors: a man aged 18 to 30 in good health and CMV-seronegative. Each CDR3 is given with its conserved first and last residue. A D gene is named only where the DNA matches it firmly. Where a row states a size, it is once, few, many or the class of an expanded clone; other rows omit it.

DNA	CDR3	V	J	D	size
TGTGCCAGCAGCTTGAAGGGAGCAGATACACAGTATTTT	CASSLKGADTQYF	TRBV5-4	TRBJ2-3	-	once
TGTGCCAGCAGCTCGGGCGGGAGGGCCTACGAGCAGTACTTC	CASSSGGRAYEQYF	TRBV7-6	TRBJ2-7	TRBD2	few
TGCGCCAGCAGCCAAGGACAGGGTGGGACTGAAGCTTTCTTT	CASSQGQGGTEAFF	TRBV4-1	TRBJ1-1	TRBD1	-
TGTGCCAGCAGCCCAAGCGGGAGTGGGTTGACTTACAATGAGCAGTTCTTC	CASSPSGSGLTYNEQFF	TRBV7-9	TRBJ2-1	TRBD2	-
TGTGCCAGCAGCTTGGGGAAGCGGGCCTACAATGAGCAGTTCTTC	CASSLGKRAYNEQFF	TRBV5-5	TRBJ2-1	-	-
TGTGCCAGCAGCTTAGGGGGACTACTCAGCTCCTACAATGAGCAGTTCTTC	CASSLGGLLSSYNEQFF	TRBV7-6	TRBJ2-1	TRBD2	once
TGCGCCAGCAGCCTTGGACAAGGGGGAGACACCGGGGAGCTGTTTTTT	CASSLGQGGDTGELFF	TRBV4-1	TRBJ2-2	-	-
TGTGCCTGGAGGGGACAGGGCCTCACTGAAGCTTTCTTT	CAWRGQGLTEAFF	TRBV30	TRBJ1-1	TRBD1	-
TGCGCCAGCAGCCCCCGAGGGCTAGCGGACTCCTACGAGCAGTACTTC	CASSPRGLADSYEQYF	TRBV5-1	TRBJ2-7	TRBD2	-
TGCAGCGTTGAAGGGCAGACCTACGAGCAGTACTTC	CSVEGQTYEQYF	TRBV29-1	TRBJ2-7	-	few
TGTGCCAGTAGCTATATGGGGAGTAGGGACAATCAGCCCCAGCATTTT	CASSYMGSRDNQPQHF	TRBV19	TRBJ1-5	-	-
TGTGCCAGCAGCGCCCGACTAGCGGGAGCCGAGCAGTACTTC	CASSARLAGAEQYF	TRBV7-2	TRBJ2-7	TRBD2	once
TGCGCCAGCAGCCCAAGCCCGGGAGGGCTACACGAGCAGTACTTC	CASSPSPGGLHEQYF	TRBV4-3	TRBJ2-7	TRBD2	-
TGTGCCACCAGCGGGAGGTTCCCCTACGAGCAGTACTTC	CATSGRFPYEQYF	TRBV19	TRBJ2-7	TRBD2	-
TGTGCCAGCAGTTTGGGTCAGGGGGCCACCTACGAGCAGTACTTC	CASSLGQGATYEQYF	TRBV28	TRBJ2-7	TRBD1	few
TGTGCCAGCAGTTTTCCCCGGCGGGGAGGGTTGGCTGGGGCCAACGTCCTGACTTTC	CASSFPRRGGLAGANVLTF	TRBV7-9	TRBJ2-6	TRBD2	few
TGTGCCAGCAGCCCTCCGGGTCTGCGGAGAAATGAGCAGTTCTTC	CASSPPGLRRNEQFF	TRBV9	TRBJ2-1	-	-
TGTGCCAGCAGCAAACTTAGCGGCTACACCGGGGAGCTGTTTTTT	CASSKLSGYTGELFF	TRBV9	TRBJ2-2	-	-
TGTGCCAGCAGTCTAGCGGTGGGCTCCTACAATGAGCAGTTCTTC	CASSLAVGSYNEQFF	TRBV7-2	TRBJ2-1	TRBD2	few
TGTGCCAGCAGCGTAGCGATCGGGGGAAGCACAGATACGCAGTATTTT	CASSVAIGGSTDTQYF	TRBV9	TRBJ2-3	-	-
TGTGCCAGCAGCTTGGGGTTAGCGGTCAATGAGCAGTTCTTC	CASSLGLAVNEQFF	TRBV5-6	TRBJ2-1	-	-
TGTGCCAGCAGTCCAGGATCCATCTATGGCTACACCTTC	CASSPGSIYGYTF	TRBV11-2	TRBJ1-2	-	-
TGTGCCAGCAGAGCCCAGGGGGCGACTGAGCAGTTCTTC	CASRAQGATEQFF	TRBV28	TRBJ2-1	TRBD1	-
TGCGCCAGCAGTGAGGCTAGCGGTTACGAGCAGTACTTC	CASSEASGYEQYF	TRBV10-1	TRBJ2-7	TRBD2	-
TGTGCCAGCAGCTTTCGGGACACCTCAGAAGGCGATAACACCGGGGAGCTGTTTTTT	CASSFRDTSEGDNTGELFF	TRBV7-9	TRBJ2-2	-	-
TGTGCCAGCAGTGACACCTACGAGCAGTACTTC	CASSDTYEQYF	TRBV2	TRBJ2-7	-	-
TGTGCCAGCTCACCCTCTAATAAAGGCCCGAGGGGCTACACCTTC	CASSPSNKGPRGYTF	TRBV18	TRBJ1-2	-	-
TGTGCCAGCAGTTTTAGGGGGGGTTCTGGAAACACCATATATTTT	CASSFRGGSGNTIYF	TRBV27	TRBJ1-3	-	-
TGTGCCAGTAGTATATGGCTAGCGGGAGCGGAAAAGTACAATGAGCAGTTCTTC	CASSIWLAGAEKYNEQFF	TRBV19	TRBJ2-1	TRBD2	-
TGTGCCAGCACCAGGGGCGCTGGTAATGAAGCTTTCTTT	CASTRGAGNEAFF	TRBV2	TRBJ1-1	-	-
TGCGCCAGCAGCCTCCGAACAGATGAAAAACTGTTTTTT	CASSLRTDEKLFF	TRBV4-3	TRBJ1-4	-	-
TGTGCCAGCAGCGCCCGACAGGGCTATGGCTACACCTTC	CASSARQGYGYTF	TRBV9	TRBJ1-2	TRBD1	-
TGTGCCAGCAGTCCCGGAAGCGGGGGGACCTACGAGCAGTACTTC	CASSPGSGGTYEQYF	TRBV6-5	TRBJ2-7	TRBD2	-
TGTGCCAGCAGTCATCCGAGCGGGAGGCCAGAGACCCAGTACTTC	CASSHPSGRPETQYF	TRBV28	TRBJ2-5	TRBD2	-
TGTGCCAGCTCACCCGCAGGGACTGGAAACACCATATATTTT	CASSPAGTGNTIYF	TRBV18	TRBJ1-3	-	-